These 29 T cell receptor beta chains were all obtained from the same sample, sequenced in a study of blood T cell repertoires in COVID-19. Only in-frame clones appear in the TCRdb table, and some are missing; sequencing was by immunoSEQ multiplex PCR. The data contain around 130,000 clones, roughly four fifths of them singletons. The sequenced sample consisted of peripheral blood. Receptors originate from a human donor in a cohort sampled during active COVID-19.

The chain combines TRBV13 with TRBJ2-3, with 9 nucleotides matching TRBD2. V was pared by 2 bases and J by 0 bases, with 9 bases of the junction left unmatched. Germline V gene lookup returns CDR1 PRHDT and CDR2 FYEKMQ (reference sequence). The CDR3 runs to 18 residues. CDR3 amino acids: CASSLTVSGGPSTDTQYF. CDR3 nucleotide sequence: TGTGCCAGCAGCTTAACTGTTAGCGGGGGCCCAAGCACAGATACGCAGTATTTT.

V and J are TRBV5-1 and TRBJ1-4; 8 bases match TRBD1. Trimming removed 0 bases from V and 8 bases from J; junction bases left unmatched: 6. The CDR3 extends over 15 amino acids. Germline values: CDR1 SGHRS, CDR2 YFSETQ. This chain's CDR3 is CASSLGQGQIEKLFF. The CDR3 bases are TGCGCCAGCAGCTTGGGACAGGGGCAGATCGAAAAACTGTTTTTT. Using reference TRBV5-1 and TRBJ1-4 for the parts outside the CDR3, the full variable domain is KAGVTQTPRYLIKTRGQQVTLSCSPISGHRSVSWYQQTPGQGLQFLFEYFSETQRNKGNFPGRFSGRQFSNSRSEMNVSTLELGDSALYLCASSLGQGQIEKLFFGSGTQLSVL.

The rearrangement links TRBV5-1 to TRBJ2-1, with D maybe TRBD2 (6 bases). This CDR3 spans 14 amino acids. The germline gives CDR1 SGHRS, CDR2 YFSETQ. The V gene lost 1 base and the J gene lost 4 bases, with 9 bases spanning the gap. The chain's CDR3 is CASSLTSWYNEQFF. The CDR3 coding sequence is TGCGCCAGCAGCTTGACTAGCTGGTACAATGAGCAGTTCTTC.

This clone was counted only a few times. The chain couples TRBV3-1 (or the pseudogene TRBV3-2) to TRBJ1-2; D perhaps matches TRBD1 (6 bases). Between the trimmed V and J ends, which lost 4 bases and 4 bases, there was a span of 19 bases. Germline V gene sequence: CDR1 LGHDT, CDR2 YNNKEL (reference sequence). The CDR3 covers 16 residues. The CDR3 is CASSLSRTERRYGYTF. The CDR3 nucleotides are TGTGCCAGCAGCCTCTCGAGGACAGAAAGACGCTATGGCTACACCTTC.

The chain is built from TRBV15 and TRBJ1-6; TRBD1 is a possible D gene (6 bases). Germline V gene data show CDR1 as LNHNV and CDR2 as YYDKDF (reference sequence). Trimming took 5 bases from V and 7 from J, leaving 15 bases between them. This CDR3 contains 15 residues. This CDR3 reads CATSAVQGMNSPLHF. For the CDR3, the DNA is TGTGCCACCAGCGCCGTGCAGGGGATGAATTCACCCCTCCACTTT. Combining the CDR3 with reference TRBV15 and TRBJ1-6 gives the whole variable domain DAMVIQNPRYQVTQFGKPVTLSCSQTLNHNVMYWYQQKSSQAPKLLFHYYDKDFNNEADTPDNFQSRRPNTSFCFLDIRSPGLGDTAMYLCATSAVQGMNSPLHFGNGTRLTVT.

The V call is TRBV5-1, the J call TRBJ1-6; 8 nucleotides agree with TRBD1. The V and J ends lost 4 bases and 0 bases, in that order; junction bases with no gene match: 9. The CDR3 runs 18 residues. Germline values: CDR1 SGHRS, CDR2 YFSETQ. The CDR3 DNA follows: TGCGCCAGCAGCACCCGGACAGGGCTAAGCTCCTATAATTCACCCCTCCACTTT. This codes for CASSTRTGLSSYNSPLHF.

This sequence joins TRBV5-6 and TRBJ2-5, with D unclear. Germline assignment: CDR1 SGHDT and CDR2 YYEEEE. This CDR3 contains 13 residues. V lost 0 bases and J 4 bases, leaving 7 bases between the germline ends. The CDR3 sequence is CASSLVQIETQYF. The CDR3, as DNA: TGTGCCAGCAGCTTGGTCCAGATAGAGACCCAGTACTTC.

This chain links TRBV5-1 with TRBJ2-5, with D perhaps matching TRBD1 (5 bases). CDR3 length equals 14 residues. Trimming shortened V by 1 base and J by 1 base, and 8 bases separated the two germline ends. CDR1 and CDR2 from the germline V gene are SGHRS and YFSETQ. CDR3 in amino acids: CASSLQTAQETQYF. The CDR3 DNA follows: TGCGCCAGCAGCTTGCAGACAGCCCAAGAGACCCAGTACTTC.

The chain carries TRBV7-3 and TRBJ2-7; D might be TRBD1 (7 bases). Germline assignment: CDR1 SGHTA and CDR2 FQGTGA. The V gene lost 4 bases and the J gene lost 7 bases, with 14 bases spanning the gap. The CDR3 loop spans 13 amino acids. CDR3 in amino acids: CASSSDPGGEQYF. CDR3 bases: TGTGCCAGCAGCTCGGACCCAGGGGGGGAGCAGTACTTC.

The chain couples TRBV5-1 to TRBJ1-2; 10 bases are a match to TRBD1. The CDR3 is 15 residues long. The V gene end was trimmed by 1 base and the J gene end by 8 bases; junction bases not matched to a gene: 8. CDR1 is SGHRS and CDR2 is YFSETQ in the germline V gene. Here the CDR3 reads CASSLSGQGSRGYTF. The CDR3 DNA is TGCGCCAGCAGCTTGTCGGGACAGGGGTCTAGGGGCTACACCTTC.

The rearrangement links TRBV19 to TRBJ2-2; weak D call: TRBD1 (5 bases). Between the trimmed V and J ends, which lost 6 bases and 4 bases, there was a span of 9 bases. The CDR3 is 13 amino acids. CDR1 LNHDA and CDR2 SQIVND come from the germline V gene (reference sequence). CDR3 sequence (DNA): TGTGCCAGTAGAGGGGTGATCACCGGGGAGCTGTTTTTT. It is translated as CASRGVITGELFF.

The table lists this clone with a few counts. This chain joins TRBV5-4 and TRBJ1-6; no definite D call. Trimming removed 4 bases at V and 9 bases at J, with 11 bases between. There are 13 residues in the CDR3. Germline values: CDR1 SGHNT, CDR2 YYREEE (reference sequence). This chain's CDR3 is CASSHDTFSPLHF. In DNA form, the CDR3 reads TGTGCCAGCAGCCATGACACGTTTTCACCCCTCCACTTT.

The CDR3 loop is CASSLRDEQYF. The CDR3 DNA reads TGTGCCAGCAGCCTCAGGGACGAGCAGTACTTC. The gene calls are TRBV7-8 and TRBJ2-7, with D perhaps TRBD1 (5 bases). V lost 5 bases and J 5 bases, leaving 7 bases between the germline ends. CDR3 length equals 11 residues. Germline V gives CDR1 SGHVS, CDR2 FQNEAQ.

The genes are TRBV5-1 and TRBJ1-2; 11 nucleotides agree with TRBD1. The CDR3 has 17 amino acids. The germline CDR1 and CDR2 sequences are SGHRS and YFSETQ. With 4 bases clipped from V and 2 bases from J, the junction kept 10 bases outside the gene matches. In DNA form, the CDR3 reads TGCGCCAGCAGCATAGGACAGGGGGCACGATTGAACTATGGCTACACCTTC. Translation gives CASSIGQGARLNYGYTF.

The CDR3 loop reads CASSPPGGPNVPQETQYF. For the CDR3, the DNA is TGTGCCAGCAGTCCCCCGGGGGGGCCTAACGTGCCTCAAGAGACCCAGTACTTC. The gene calls are TRBV28 and TRBJ2-5; 8 bases are shared with TRBD2. Germline V CDR1 and CDR2: MDHEN, SYDVKM. The V segment lost 5 bases and the J segment 2 bases; nucleotides outside the gene matches: 16. The CDR3 is made up of 18 amino acids.

V usage is TRBV28 and J usage is TRBJ1-6, with D unresolved. V was pared by 6 bases and J by 0 bases, with 18 bases between. CDR1 and CDR2 (germline): MDHEN, SYDVKM. This CDR3 is 18 amino acids long. The DNA of the CDR3 is TGTGCCAGCAGCCCTCCTCGGGTAGGACTCTCCTATAATTCACCCCTCCACTTT. It is translated as CASSPPRVGLSYNSPLHF.

This chain joins TRBV11-2 and TRBJ2-3, with 12 bases identical to TRBD1. The trim removed 3 bases at V and 6 bases at J, leaving 4 bases unmatched. The V gene's germline CDR1 is SGHAT and CDR2 FQNNGV. The CDR3 totals 15 residues. This chain's CDR3 is CASSFGTGGVDTQYF. CDR3 coding DNA: TGTGCCAGCAGCTTTGGGACAGGGGGCGTGGATACGCAGTATTTT. The full variable domain, completed using reference TRBV11-2 and TRBJ2-3, is EAGVAQSPRYKIIEKRQSVAFWCNPISGHATLYWYQQILGQGPKLLIQFQNNGVVDDSQLPKDRFSAERLKGVDSTLKIQPAKLEDSAVYLCASSFGTGGVDTQYFGPGTRLTVL.

V usage is TRBV6-6 and J usage is TRBJ2-3; TRBD2 matches 12 bases. CDR1 is MNHNY and CDR2 is SVGAGI in the germline V gene (reference sequence). CDR3 length: 14 amino acids. The ends lost 5 bases at V and 10 bases at J; junction bases unmatched: 7. CDR3 loop: CASSPSGGASAQYF. The CDR3 DNA follows: TGTGCCAGCAGTCCTAGCGGGGGGGCTTCGGCGCAGTATTTT.

This chain uses TRBV29-1 with TRBJ1-3; maybe TRBD1 (5 bases). V lost 4 bases, J lost 2 bases, and 9 bases lay in between. The CDR3 length is 13 residues. Germline V lookup: CDR1 SQVTM, CDR2 ANQGSEA. The CDR3 sequence is CSVGTRTGNTIYF. The CDR3 region has the DNA TGCAGCGTTGGGACACGAACTGGAAACACCATATATTTT.

The chain uses TRBV6-1 and TRBJ1-5, with 7 positions matching TRBD1. The CDR3 is made up of 17 amino acids. V gave up 0 bases and J gave up 3 bases; unmatched junction bases: 8. Germline V gene data show CDR1 as MNHNS and CDR2 as SASEGT. The chain's CDR3 is CASSEAAGQQLNQPQHF. CDR3 nucleotides: TGTGCCAGCAGTGAAGCGGCGGGACAGCAACTCAATCAGCCCCAGCATTTT.

The chain combines TRBV7-2 with TRBJ1-5; weak D call: TRBD1 (6 bases). Trimming stripped 5 bases from V and 3 bases from J, with 11 bases between. From germline, CDR1 is SGHTA and CDR2 FQGNSA. CDR3 size: 14 residues. The CDR3 region is CASSRGQNNQPQHF. The CDR3 region has the DNA TGTGCCAGCAGCCGCGGACAGAACAATCAGCCCCAGCATTTT.

The rearrangement links TRBV24-1 to TRBJ2-1, with D maybe TRBD1 (7 bases). The germline V gene encodes CDR1 KGHDR and CDR2 SFDVKD. V lost 7 bases and J lost 4, with 19 bases in between. The CDR3 contains 16 residues. The CDR3 spells CATSNSGGKEYNEQFF. The CDR3 DNA reads as TGTGCCACCAGCAACTCAGGGGGGAAGGAGTACAATGAGCAGTTCTTC.

The chain carries TRBV7-2 and TRBJ1-1; D is perhaps TRBD1 (5 bases). Germline lookup yields CDR1 SGHTA and CDR2 FQGNSA. This CDR3 comprises 14 residues. V was trimmed by 2 bases and J by 6 bases, leaving 13 bases between them. CDR3 sequence reads: CASSLLAGMAEAFF. The CDR3 bases are TGTGCCAGCAGCTTACTGGCAGGGATGGCTGAAGCTTTCTTT.

In nucleotides, the CDR3 is TGCGCCAGCAGCCAAGAGCGAGGGACAGCCGGAGGGGAGACCCAGTACTTC. This encodes CASSQERGTAGGETQYF. The rearrangement uses TRBV4-1 and TRBJ2-5; the D gene is possibly TRBD1 (7 bases). This CDR3 contains 17 residues. V lost 0 bases and J lost 5, with 19 bases in between. Per germline, CDR1 MGHRA and CDR2 YSYEKL.

The CDR3 nucleotides are TGCAGCGTTGAAGTCGGGACACTCAACACTGAAGCTTTCTTT. Protein: CSVEVGTLNTEAFF. V usage is TRBV29-1 and J usage is TRBJ1-1; weak D call: TRBD1 (6 bases). The germline V gene has CDR1 SQVTM and CDR2 ANQGSEA. The CDR3 is 14 amino acids. The V end was cut by 1 base, the J end by 2 bases, with 11 bases between. The whole variable domain, remainder taken from reference TRBV29-1 and TRBJ1-1, is SAVISQKPSRDICQRGTSLTIQCQVDSQVTMMFWYRQQPGQSLTLIATANQGSEATYESGFVIDKFPISRPNLTFSTLTVSNMSPEDSSIYLCSVEVGTLNTEAFFGQGTRLTVV.

The J gene is TRBJ2-1, the V gene TRBV5-1, with D possibly TRBD1 on 5 matching bases. From germline, CDR1 is SGHRS and CDR2 YFSETQ. The CDR3 loop spans 15 amino acids. Trimming shortened V by 0 bases and J by 5 bases, and 12 bases separated the two germline ends. CDR3 bases: TGCGCCAGCAGCTTGGGTTGGACACGGGACAATGAGCAGTTCTTC. Translation gives CASSLGWTRDNEQFF.

This chain connects TRBV7-8 to TRBJ2-7; tentatively, D is TRBD1 (5 bases). The CDR3 sequence is 15 residues long. Per germline, CDR1 SGHVS and CDR2 FQNEAQ. Trimming left V 2 bases short and J 6 bases short, with 17 bases between. CDR3 residues: CASSLTGPTWGEQYF. CDR3 coding DNA: TGTGCCAGCAGCTTAACAGGCCCCACGTGGGGCGAGCAGTACTTC. Variable domain in full (rest from reference TRBV7-8 and TRBJ2-7): GAGVSQSPRYKVAKRGQDVALRCDPISGHVSLFWYQQALGQGPEFLTYFQNEAQLDKSGLPSDRFFAERPEGSVSTLKIQRTQQEDSAVYLCASSLTGPTWGEQYFGPGTRLTVT.

This chain uses TRBV7-9 with TRBJ2-7; TRBD2 agrees at 12 bases. V was pared by 1 base and J by 4 bases, with 8 bases of the junction left unmatched. Germline V lookup: CDR1 SEHNR, CDR2 FQNEAQ (reference sequence). The CDR3 runs 17 residues. The CDR3, as DNA: TGTGCCAGCAGCTTAGGGTTTGAACTAGCGGGGGGATACGAGCAGTACTTC. This gives the protein CASSLGFELAGGYEQYF.

The J gene is TRBJ2-2, the V gene TRBV4-1; weak D call: TRBD1 (5 bases). V lost 4 bases to trimming and J lost 1 base, with 13 bases between them. Germline-derived CDR1 and CDR2 are MGHRA and YSYEKL. CDR3 size: 16 residues. CDR3 loop: CASSPTDPRNTGELFF. The CDR3 DNA sequence: TGCGCCAGCAGCCCGACAGACCCCCGGAACACCGGGGAGCTGTTTTTT.